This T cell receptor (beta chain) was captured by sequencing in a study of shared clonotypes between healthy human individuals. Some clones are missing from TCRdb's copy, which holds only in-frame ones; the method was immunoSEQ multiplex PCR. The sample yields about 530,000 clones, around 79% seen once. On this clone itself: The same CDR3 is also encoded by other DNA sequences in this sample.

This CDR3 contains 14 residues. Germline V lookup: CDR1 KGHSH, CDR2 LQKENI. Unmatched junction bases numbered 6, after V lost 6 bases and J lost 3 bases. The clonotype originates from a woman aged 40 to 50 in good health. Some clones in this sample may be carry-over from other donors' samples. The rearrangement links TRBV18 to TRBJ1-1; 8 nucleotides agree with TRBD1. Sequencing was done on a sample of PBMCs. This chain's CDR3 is CASSPGTGDTEAFF. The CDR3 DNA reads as TGTGCCAGCTCCCCCGGGACAGGAGACACTGAAGCTTTCTTT. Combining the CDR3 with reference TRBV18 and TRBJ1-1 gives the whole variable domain NAGVMQNPRHLVRRRGQEARLRCSPMKGHSHVYWYRQLPEEGLKFMVYLQKENIIDESGMPKERFSAEFPKEGPSILRIQQVVRGDSAAYFCASSPGTGDTEAFFGQGTRLTVV.